A selection of T cell receptor beta chains follows, all from one sample in a study of cytomegalovirus exposure and HLA in healthy donors. Here immunoSEQ multiplex PCR was the method, and the copy in TCRdb shows in-frame clones only, minus some. The repertoire has 150,000 to 200,000 clones, 60% to 80% of them found once; the top ten carry approximately 15%. Source material: PBMCs. Receptor source: a woman aged 40 to 49 in good health and CMV-seronegative. Each CDR3 is given with its conserved first and last residue. A D gene is named only where the DNA matches it firmly. Clone size is not always given. Where it is, it says once, few, many or a class for expanded clones.

v_gene	d_gene	abundance	j_gene	CDR3aa	CDR3nt
TRBV11-2	TRBD2	.	TRBJ2-7	CASSLERTSGSPKFYEQYF	TGTGCCAGCAGCTTAGAAAGGACTAGCGGGAGTCCTAAATTCTACGAGCAGTACTTC
TRBV7-6	TRBD1	.	TRBJ1-6	CASSPGTANSPLHF	TGTGCCAGCAGCCCAGGGACAGCAAATTCACCCCTCCACTTT
TRBV5-4	TRBD2	.	TRBJ2-7	CASSLLAGPREQYF	TGTGCCAGCAGCTTACTAGCGGGCCCTAGGGAGCAGTACTTC
TRBV5-4	TRBD1	.	TRBJ1-1	CASSTNPRDRVGTEAFF	TGTGCCAGCAGCACAAACCCGCGTGACAGGGTTGGCACTGAAGCTTTCTTT
TRBV28	.	.	TRBJ1-3	CASSLGTSRNTIYF	TGTGCCAGCAGTTTAGGGACATCACGAAACACCATATATTTT
TRBV4-3	TRBD1	once	TRBJ1-6	CASSQATGIDSPLHF	TGCGCCAGCAGCCAAGCGACAGGGATTGATTCACCCCTCCACTTT
TRBV6-4	TRBD1	.	TRBJ1-2	CASSENPGQTYGYTF	TGTGCCAGCAGTGAAAACCCGGGACAGACATATGGCTACACCTTC
TRBV29-1	.	.	TRBJ1-4	CSVGGGGSPNEKLFF	TGCAGCGTTGGGGGAGGAGGCAGCCCTAATGAAAAACTGTTTTTT
TRBV28	.	.	TRBJ1-4	CATSKTDTNEKLFF	TGTGCCACTTCTAAGACAGACACTAATGAAAAACTGTTTTTT
TRBV6-6	TRBD1	.	TRBJ2-7	CATMPGQGTHEQYF	TGTGCCACCATGCCGGGACAGGGAACCCACGAGCAGTACTTC
TRBV11-3	TRBD2	.	TRBJ2-5	CASSARTSGYQETQYF	TGTGCCAGCAGCGCACGGACTAGCGGGTACCAAGAGACCCAGTACTTC
TRBV28	.	.	TRBJ2-7	CASCSGAVSYEQYF	TGTGCCAGTTGTTCAGGGGCGGTGTCCTACGAGCAGTACTTC
TRBV2	.	.	TRBJ1-5	CASRSRTANQPQHF	TGTGCCAGCAGATCCAGGACAGCCAATCAGCCCCAGCATTTT
TRBV18	.	.	TRBJ2-5	CASSRLATQETQYF	TGTGCCAGCTCACGTCTAGCGACACAAGAGACCCAGTACTTC
TRBV5-5	.	once	TRBJ2-7	CASRWLDGDSYEQYF	TGTGCCAGCAGATGGTTGGACGGGGATTCCTACGAGCAGTACTTC
TRBV28	.	.	TRBJ1-6	CASRGGRDSPLHF	TGTGCCAGCAGGGGGGGTCGGGATTCACCCCTCCACTTT
TRBV27	.	.	TRBJ2-1	CASSSEPGNEQFF	TGTGCCAGCAGCTCCGAACCGGGCAATGAGCAGTTCTTC
TRBV19	.	.	TRBJ1-1	CASRSGGKEAEAFF	TGTGCCAGTAGAAGCGGGGGAAAGGAGGCTGAAGCTTTCTTT
TRBV19	.	.	TRBJ2-1	CASSITELRGASLLEQFF	TGTGCCAGTAGTATTACCGAGTTACGGGGGGCCTCTCTGCTTGAGCAGTTCTTC
TRBV4-3	.	.	TRBJ1-4	CASSQETPVIRGEKLFF	TGCGCCAGCAGCCAAGAAACCCCGGTTATACGAGGTGAAAAACTGTTTTTT
TRBV28	.	once	TRBJ2-1	CASSFFAVENRDVNEQFF	TGTGCCAGCAGTTTCTTCGCGGTGGAGAACAGGGACGTCAATGAGCAGTTCTTC
TRBV2	.	.	TRBJ1-6	CASSEEPGHNNSPLHF	TGTGCCAGCAGTGAAGAACCGGGACACAATAATTCACCCCTCCACTTT
TRBV7-2	TRBD2	.	TRBJ2-1	CASGWLAGVFLDNEQFF	TGTGCCAGCGGATGGCTAGCGGGGGTTTTTCTCGACAATGAGCAGTTCTTC
TRBV14	.	once	TRBJ1-2	CASSEGLIYGYTF	TGTGCCAGCAGCGAGGGCCTGATCTATGGCTACACCTTC
TRBV7-9	TRBD2	.	TRBJ2-3	CASSPWGSGGYTDTQYF	TGTGCCAGCAGCCCTTGGGGGTCGGGAGGATACACAGATACGCAGTATTTT
TRBV27	.	.	TRBJ1-5	CASSFSRDQPQHF	TGTGCCAGCAGTTTCTCCAGGGATCAGCCCCAGCATTTT
TRBV7-9	TRBD2	.	TRBJ2-5	CASSPGGGGRHETQYF	TGTGCCAGCAGTCCTGGCGGGGGGGGCCGTCACGAGACCCAGTACTTC
TRBV6-5	.	.	TRBJ2-6	CASSRGGSGANVLTF	TGTGCCAGCAGTCGTGGGGGGAGTGGGGCCAACGTCCTGACTTTC
TRBV4-3	TRBD2	.	TRBJ2-1	CASSHGRGSGNEQFF	TGCGCCAGCAGCCATGGTCGCGGGAGTGGTAATGAGCAGTTCTTC
TRBV11-2	.	.	TRBJ1-3	CASSSPPRAGNTIYF	TGTGCCAGCAGCTCACCCCCCAGGGCCGGAAACACCATATATTTT
TRBV6-1	.	.	TRBJ2-7	CASSETGRLYEQYF	TGTGCCAGCAGTGAAACTGGCAGACTCTACGAGCAGTACTTC
TRBV2	TRBD1	.	TRBJ1-2	CASKGQEGYGYTF	TGTGCCAGCAAAGGACAGGAGGGCTATGGCTACACCTTC
TRBV10-3	.	.	TRBJ2-3	CAISDSVTDTQYF	TGTGCCATCAGTGACAGCGTCACAGATACGCAGTATTTT
TRBV5-1	.	.	TRBJ1-6	CASSLGQNSPLHF	TGCGCCAGCAGCCTCGGACAGAATTCACCCCTCCACTTT
TRBV6-6	.	once	TRBJ2-7	CASSIRVRDEQYF	TGTGCCAGCAGTATCAGGGTTAGGGACGAGCAGTACTTC
TRBV4-3	TRBD2	few	TRBJ2-7	CASSQDLGSGGAGGYEQYF	TGCGCCAGCAGCCAAGATCTCGGGAGCGGGGGGGCCGGGGGCTACGAGCAGTACTTC
TRBV6-5	.	.	TRBJ2-3	CASSQGLRQYF	TGTGCCAGCAGCCAGGGACTGCGCCAGTATTTT
TRBV25-1	TRBD1	.	TRBJ2-7	CASRETGAYEQYF	TGTGCCAGCAGGGAAACAGGGGCCTACGAGCAGTACTTC
TRBV2	.	.	TRBJ1-5	CASSERGEGNQPQHF	TGTGCCAGCAGTGAACGAGGGGAGGGCAATCAGCCCCAGCATTTT
TRBV7-6	.	.	TRBJ1-5	CASSYQDNQPQHF	TGTGCCAGCAGCTATCAGGACAATCAGCCCCAGCATTTT
TRBV27	TRBD1	.	TRBJ2-5	CASSLFAGTGLKETQYF	TGTGCCAGCAGTTTATTCGCCGGGACAGGGCTTAAAGAGACCCAGTACTTC
TRBV7-2	.	.	TRBJ1-1	CASSSQGMYAEAFF	TGTGCCAGCAGCTCGCAGGGGATGTATGCTGAAGCTTTCTTT
TRBV15	TRBD1	.	TRBJ2-4	CATSVRDRAKNIQYF	TGTGCCACCAGCGTCCGGGACAGGGCCAAAAACATTCAGTACTTC
TRBV5-6	.	.	TRBJ1-5	CASSLSGVYSNQPQHF	TGTGCCAGCAGCCTCTCGGGAGTTTATAGCAATCAGCCCCAGCATTTT
TRBV4-1	.	.	TRBJ1-2	CASSQALRGVYGYTF	TGCGCCAGCAGCCAAGCTCTTAGGGGCGTCTATGGCTACACCTTC
TRBV18	TRBD2	few	TRBJ2-1	CASSPAGGRKYNEQFF	TGTGCCAGCTCACCGGCGGGCGGGAGGAAATACAATGAGCAGTTCTTC
TRBV5-6	TRBD1	.	TRBJ1-6	CASSWGQDSYSPLHF	TGTGCCAGCAGCTGGGGACAGGACTCTTATTCACCCCTCCACTTT
TRBV2	.	.	TRBJ1-6	CASSVRENRAAEIYNSPLHF	TGTGCCAGCAGTGTTCGGGAGAACCGCGCGGCGGAGATATATAATTCACCCCTCCACTTT
TRBV27	TRBD2	.	TRBJ2-3	CASRSRLAGGTDTQYF	TGTGCCAGCAGGTCCCGACTAGCGGGGGGCACAGATACGCAGTATTTT